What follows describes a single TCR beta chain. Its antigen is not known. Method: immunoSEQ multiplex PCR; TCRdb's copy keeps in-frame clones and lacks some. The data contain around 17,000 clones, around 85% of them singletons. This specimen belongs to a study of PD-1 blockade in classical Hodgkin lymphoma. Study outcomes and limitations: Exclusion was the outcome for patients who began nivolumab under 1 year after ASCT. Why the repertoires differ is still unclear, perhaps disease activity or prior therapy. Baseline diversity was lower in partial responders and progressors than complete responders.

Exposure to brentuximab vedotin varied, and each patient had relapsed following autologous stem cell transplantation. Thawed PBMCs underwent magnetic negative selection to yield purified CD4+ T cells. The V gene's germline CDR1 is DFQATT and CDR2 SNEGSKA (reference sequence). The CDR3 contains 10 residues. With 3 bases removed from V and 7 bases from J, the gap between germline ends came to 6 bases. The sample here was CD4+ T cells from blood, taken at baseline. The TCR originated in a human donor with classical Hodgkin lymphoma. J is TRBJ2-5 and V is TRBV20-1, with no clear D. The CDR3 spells CSARKGTQYF. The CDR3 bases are TGCAGTGCTAGGAAAGGGACCCAGTACTTC.